Below are 4 T cell receptor beta chains sequenced from a single sample in a study of blood T cell repertoires in COVID-19. Only in-frame clones appear in the TCRdb table, and some are missing; sequencing was by immunoSEQ multiplex PCR. The sample holds approximately 50,000 clones, over 85% seen once. The sequenced sample consisted of peripheral blood. The receptor set was obtained from a human donor in a cohort sampled during active COVID-19.

In its sample, this clone was seen once. This chain joins TRBV21-1 and TRBJ2-5; the D segment call TRBD2 is taken from the table without a DNA check. TRBV21-1 is a listed pseudogene. The CDR3 has 17 residues. The CDR3 protein is CASSKAEAGRYQETQYF. The CDR3 bases are TGTGCCAGCAGCAAGGCTGAAGCGGGGCGGTACCAAGAGACCCAGTACTTC.

The chain uses TRBV2 and TRBJ2-5; 14 nucleotides agree with TRBD2. The trim removed 6 bases at V and 5 bases at J, leaving 2 bases unmatched. CDR1 is SNHLY, CDR2 FYNNEI, per germline. This CDR3 contains 14 residues. The CDR3 sequence: CASRRLAGGETQYF. In nucleotides, the CDR3 is TGTGCCAGCAGAAGACTAGCGGGAGGGGAGACCCAGTACTTC.

J is TRBJ2-1 and V is TRBV6-4; possible D gene TRBD2, 6 bases. Trimming took off 5 bases at V and 0 bases at J, with 14 bases between the two ends. The CDR3 covers 16 residues. From germline, CDR1 is MRHNA and CDR2 SNTAGT. The CDR3 protein is CASSKIAVSSYNEQFF. The CDR3 DNA is TGTGCCAGCAGTAAAATAGCGGTTAGCTCCTACAATGAGCAGTTCTTC.

The sample holds one count of this clone. The V and J genes are TRBV11-2 and TRBJ2-7; the D gene is possibly TRBD2 (6 bases). CDR3 length: 16 residues. The V end was cut by 3 bases, the J end by 3 bases, with 18 bases between. CDR1 is SGHAT and CDR2 is FQNNGV in the germline V gene. The CDR3 spells CASSFVGGNKRYEQYF. The CDR3 DNA reads as TGTGCCAGCAGCTTCGTCGGGGGTAATAAGCGCTACGAGCAGTACTTC.